Reported below is one T cell receptor (beta chain). V was pared by 6 bases and J by 2 bases, with 6 bases of the junction left unmatched. Germline loops: CDR1 LNHDA, CDR2 SQIVND (reference sequence). This CDR3 region has 17 residues. The time point denotes: newly diagnosed GD, antithyroid drugs for less than 3 months. PBMC RNA was the source of the TCR library. According to the study, TCR beta libraries were built with iRepertoire HTBI primers and CDR3-region Arm-PCR. TCRdb processed the multiplex PCR reads anew with MiXCR; each CDR3 protein has one entry. The profile covers 350,000 to 500,000 distinct CDR3 sequences, with about 15% appearing a single time and around 10% taken by the ten largest. The data were obtained in a study of regulatory T cells in long-lasting Graves disease. Separately, the same data were catalogued under a study of T cells in Graves' hyperthyroidism and ophthalmopathy.

The V gene is TRBV19, the J gene TRBJ2-3; 15 bases map to TRBD2. The TCR originated in a woman younger than 45 with Graves disease. The source was peripheral blood mononuclear cells (PBMCs), collected at new diagnosis, from a patient treated with antithyroid drugs. The CDR3 sequence: CASSGLAGGSITDTQYF. For the CDR3, the DNA is TGTGCCAGTAGCGGACTAGCGGGAGGGTCTATCACAGATACGCAGTATTTT.